This record looks at one TCR beta chain sequence and its context. The table came from immunoSEQ multiplex PCR; TCRdb's copy has only in-frame clones and leaves some out. The profile shows under 110,000 clones, more than 80% of them singletons. This sample was included in a study of T cell changes during pregnancy in multiple sclerosis. This CDR3 region has 15 residues. The germline CDR1 and CDR2 sequences are MDHEN and SYDVKM. The germline V and J ends were trimmed by 6 bases and 6 bases, with 18 bases remaining between them. The TCR comes from a female donor with multiple sclerosis, enrolled in a pregnancy study. Sequences were derived from peripheral blood, sampled before pregnancy. The V call is TRBV28, the J call TRBJ1-5; D unclear. In DNA, the CDR3 is TGTGCCAGCAGCCCGAGAGTCGCGGCGGTTCAGCCCCAGCATTTT. It specifies CASSPRVAAVQPQHF.